A single sample gave rise to the 14 T cell receptor beta chains below, sequenced in a study of blood T cell repertoires in COVID-19. Profiled with immunoSEQ multiplex PCR; TCRdb holds only in-frame clones, not every one. The table records 120,000 to 150,000 clones, approximately 73% of them present only once. Sequenced material: peripheral blood. These receptors all come from a man aged 60 to 75 with acute or convalescent COVID-19.

V gene TRBV7-3 combines with J gene TRBJ2-1; D may be TRBD2 (5 bases). The germline V gene has CDR1 SGHTA and CDR2 FQGTGA. The CDR3 extends over 14 amino acids. V shed 4 bases and J shed 9 bases, with 16 bases lying between them. CDR3 residues: CASSSGLEGGEQFF. The CDR3 bases are TGTGCCAGCAGCTCAGGTTTAGAGGGCGGTGAGCAGTTCTTC. The full variable domain, in which reference TRBV7-3 and TRBJ2-1 provide the parts outside the CDR3, is GAGVSQTPSNKVTEKGKYVELRCDPISGHTALYWYRQSLGQGPEFLIYFQGTGAADDSGLPNDRFFAVRPEGSVSTLKIQRTERGDSAVYLCASSSGLEGGEQFFGPGTRLTVL.

The chain has TRBV7-2 and TRBJ2-2; TRBD1 agrees at 8 bases. The V and J ends lost 1 base and 7 bases, in that order; junction bases with no gene match: 17. This CDR3 is 19 amino acids long. Germline V gene sequence: CDR1 SGHTA, CDR2 FQGNSA. The CDR3 DNA reads as TGTGCCAGCAGCTTAGATTTCACGGACAGGGAGTTCGAGGTCGGGGAGCTGTTTTTT. Residues: CASSLDFTDREFEVGELFF.

The V and J genes are TRBV10-3 and TRBJ2-3; 9 bases align to TRBD1. V lost 0 bases, J lost 1 base, and 8 bases stayed unmatched. Germline lookup yields CDR1 ENHRY and CDR2 SYGVKD. The CDR3 consists of 18 residues. CDR3 sequence reads: CAISESLGTGLRTDTQYF. The CDR3 nucleotides are TGTGCCATCAGTGAGTCGCTGGGGACAGGGCTTCGCACAGATACGCAGTATTTT.

The DNA for the CDR3 is TGTGCCAGCAGATCCAACTACGAGCAGTACTTC. Amino acids: CASRSNYEQYF. The V call is TRBV28, the J call TRBJ2-7; D unresolved. V was trimmed by 6 bases and J by 3 bases, leaving 6 bases between them. Germline V gives CDR1 MDHEN, CDR2 SYDVKM. This CDR3 has 11 residues.

This chain connects TRBV5-1 to TRBJ1-2; maybe TRBD1 (5 bases). The germline V gene has CDR1 SGHRS and CDR2 YFSETQ. Trimming took 4 bases from V and 8 from J, leaving 21 bases between them. The CDR3 consists of 15 residues. The CDR3 region is CASSEHQGLRRGYTF. The CDR3 bases are TGCGCCAGCAGCGAACACCAGGGCCTCCGGCGGGGCTACACCTTC.

J is TRBJ2-7 and V is TRBV9; 8 bases are shared with TRBD1. J gave up 6 bases and V 6 bases, and 14 bases lay outside the gene matches. There are 15 residues in the CDR3. Germline CDR1 is SGDLS and CDR2 is YYNGEE. The CDR3 sequence: CASMLNRDRFREQYF. The CDR3 bases are TGTGCCAGCATGCTAAACCGGGACAGGTTTCGCGAGCAGTACTTC.

V and J are TRBV5-8 and TRBJ2-5; 9 bases match TRBD1. Looked up from germline, CDR1 is SGHTS and CDR2 is YDEGEE. There are 14 residues in the CDR3. V was pared by 2 bases and J by 7 bases, with 6 bases of the junction left unmatched. The CDR3 here is CASSFTQGARTQYF. In nucleotides, the CDR3 is TGTGCCAGCAGCTTTACACAGGGGGCAAGGACCCAGTACTTC.

This chain joins TRBV12-3 or TRBV12-4 and TRBJ1-6; D is uncertain. The CDR3 consists of 13 residues. Trimming stripped 5 bases from V and 9 bases from J, with 11 bases between. In DNA, the CDR3 is TGTGCCAGCAGTCCACTTCCCCGTTCACCCCTCCACTTT. Its translation: CASSPLPRSPLHF.

The chain employs TRBV27 and TRBJ2-1; TRBD2 agrees at 14 bases. Looked up from germline, CDR1 is MNHEY and CDR2 is SMNVEV (reference sequence). The CDR3 spans 16 residues. J was trimmed by 8 bases and V by 8 bases; bases with no gene match: 11. The CDR3: CASLGLAGGSTYEQFF. CDR3 sequence (DNA): TGTGCCAGCCTAGGACTAGCGGGAGGATCTACCTATGAGCAGTTCTTC.

V is TRBV5-1 and J is TRBJ2-2; a weak D match, TRBD1 (6 bases). This CDR3 has 16 residues. CDR1 and CDR2 (germline): SGHRS, YFSETQ. Trimming left V 2 bases short and J 2 bases short, with 13 bases between. This CDR3 reads CASSFERQVNTGELFF. CDR3 DNA sequence: TGCGCCAGCAGCTTCGAGCGACAGGTTAACACCGGGGAGCTGTTTTTT.

The rearrangement joins TRBV12-3 or TRBV12-4 to TRBJ2-7, with D perhaps TRBD1 (6 bases). Trimming cost V 9 bases and J 9 bases, with 15 bases left between them. The CDR3 contains 11 residues. CDR3 residues: CASTTGLRQYF. Here the CDR3 DNA reads TGTGCCAGTACTACAGGGCTACGGCAGTACTTC.

This chain uses TRBV3-1 (or the pseudogene TRBV3-2) with TRBJ2-2; tentatively, D is TRBD2 (5 bases). Germline CDR1 is LGHDT and CDR2 is YNNKEL (reference sequence). Trimming pared 0 bases from V and 2 bases from J, leaving 7 bases between. CDR3 length: 15 residues. As DNA, the CDR3 is TGTGCCAGCAGCCAAGACAGCGGAAACACCGGGGAGCTGTTTTTT. Encoded protein: CASSQDSGNTGELFF.

The chain carries TRBV3-1 (or the pseudogene TRBV3-2) and TRBJ2-1; TRBD2 aligns across 13 bases. The CDR3 runs 15 residues. From germline, CDR1 is LGHDT and CDR2 YNNKEL (reference sequence). V lost 3 bases to trimming and J lost 7 bases; unmatched junction nucleotides: 3. The CDR3 reads CASSHPGLAGNEQFF. The CDR3 coding sequence is TGTGCCAGCAGCCACCCGGGACTAGCGGGGAATGAGCAGTTCTTC.

V is TRBV5-1 and J is TRBJ1-2; 8 bases are a match to TRBD1. The CDR3 extends over 14 amino acids. V gave up 6 bases and J gave up 2 bases; unmatched junction bases: 6. Germline V lookup: CDR1 SGHRS, CDR2 YFSETQ. DNA of the CDR3: TGCGCCAGCAACCCCGGACAGGGAAACTATGGCTACACCTTC. Translated: CASNPGQGNYGYTF.